This TCR beta chain was documented in a study of blood T cell repertoires in COVID-19. Study details: The cDNA or gDNA used as material had been derived from T cells, B-cell-depleted T cells, or PBMCs.

In the study's own analysis: Amplification from reference gene primers served as the basis for estimated nucleated cell counts. Sequenced by immunoSEQ multiplex PCR; TCRdb stores in-frame clones only, minus some. V and J calls and clone size are copied from that table; D and trimming were computed from the DNA. The sample includes 150,000 to 200,000 clones, about 87% seen only once; the top ten take approximately 0.93%. The table lists this clone with a count of one. CDR3 length: 13 residues. V was clipped by 1 base and J by 4 bases, with 7 bases between them. CDR1 SEHNR and CDR2 FQNEAQ come from the germline V gene (reference sequence).

The clonotype was recovered from a woman under 30 who had recovered from COVID-19. Sequences were obtained from peripheral blood. The chain combines TRBV7-9 with TRBJ1-2; D gene unclear. This CDR3 reads CASSLGYSYGYTF. Here the CDR3 DNA reads TGTGCCAGCAGCTTAGGTTACAGCTATGGCTACACCTTC.